The clone carrying this TCR beta chain turned up a few times. The data originate from a study of PD-L1 blockade in urothelial cancer. Assay: immunoSEQ multiplex PCR; the TCRdb copy retains only in-frame clones and omits some. The sample lists 40,000 or so clones; 82% were seen once. CDR3 size: 17 residues. The J segment lost 2 bases and the V segment lost 0 bases, leaving 3 bases of the junction unmatched. Germline CDR1 and CDR2: SGHAT and FQNNGV. Sequencing was performed on PBMCs, taken around atezolizumab (anti-PD-L1) treatment. V usage is TRBV11-2 and J usage is TRBJ2-2; 10 bases fit TRBD2. This clonotype originated in a man aged 55 to 69 with urothelial cancer. CDR3 in DNA: TGTGCCAGCAGCTTAGATTTAGCGGGAGGTAACACCGGGGAGCTGTTTTTT. Translated, it gives CASSLDLAGGNTGELFF.